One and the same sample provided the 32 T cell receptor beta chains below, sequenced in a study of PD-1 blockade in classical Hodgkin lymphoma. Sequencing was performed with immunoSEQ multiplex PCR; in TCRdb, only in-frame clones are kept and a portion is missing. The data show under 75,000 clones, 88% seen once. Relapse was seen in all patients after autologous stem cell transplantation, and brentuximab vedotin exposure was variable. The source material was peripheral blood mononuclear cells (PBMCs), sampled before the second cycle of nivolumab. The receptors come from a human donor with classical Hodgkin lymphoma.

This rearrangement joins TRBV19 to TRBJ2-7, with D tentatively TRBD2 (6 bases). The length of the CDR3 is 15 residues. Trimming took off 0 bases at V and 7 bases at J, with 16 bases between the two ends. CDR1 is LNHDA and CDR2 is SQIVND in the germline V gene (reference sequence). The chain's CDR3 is CASSIDWDSPWEQYF. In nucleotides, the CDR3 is TGTGCCAGTAGTATAGATTGGGACTCCCCTTGGGAGCAGTACTTC.

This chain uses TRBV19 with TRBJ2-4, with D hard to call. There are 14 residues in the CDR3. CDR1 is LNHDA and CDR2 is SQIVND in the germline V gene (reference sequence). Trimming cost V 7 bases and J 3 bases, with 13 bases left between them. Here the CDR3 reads CASIGKHGKNIQYF. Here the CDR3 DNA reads TGTGCCAGTATAGGCAAACATGGCAAAAACATTCAGTACTTC.

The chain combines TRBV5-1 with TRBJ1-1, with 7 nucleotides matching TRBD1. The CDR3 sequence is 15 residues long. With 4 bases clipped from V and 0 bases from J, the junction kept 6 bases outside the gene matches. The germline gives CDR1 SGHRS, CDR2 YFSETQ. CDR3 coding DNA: TGCGCCAGCAGCGTACAGGGGTTGATGAACACTGAAGCTTTCTTT. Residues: CASSVQGLMNTEAFF.

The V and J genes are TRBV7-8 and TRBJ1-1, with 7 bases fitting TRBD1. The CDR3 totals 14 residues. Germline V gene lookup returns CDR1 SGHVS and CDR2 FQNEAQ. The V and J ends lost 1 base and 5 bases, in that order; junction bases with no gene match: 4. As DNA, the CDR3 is TGTGCCAGCAGCTTAGTACAGGGGAGTACTGAAGCTTTCTTT. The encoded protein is CASSLVQGSTEAFF.

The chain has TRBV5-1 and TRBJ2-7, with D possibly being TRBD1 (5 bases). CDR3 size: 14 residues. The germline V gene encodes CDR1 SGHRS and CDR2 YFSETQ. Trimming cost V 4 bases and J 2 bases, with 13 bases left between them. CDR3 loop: CASSPSSRAYEQYF. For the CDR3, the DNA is TGCGCCAGCAGCCCGTCAAGCAGGGCCTACGAGCAGTACTTC.

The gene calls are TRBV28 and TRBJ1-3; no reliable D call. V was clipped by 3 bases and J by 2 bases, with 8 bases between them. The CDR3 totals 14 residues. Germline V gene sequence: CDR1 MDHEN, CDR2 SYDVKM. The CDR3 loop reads CASSFRKPGNTIYF. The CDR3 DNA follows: TGTGCCAGCAGTTTCAGGAAACCTGGAAACACCATATATTTT. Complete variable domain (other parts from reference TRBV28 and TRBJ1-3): DVKVTQSSRYLVKRTGEKVFLECVQDMDHENMFWYRQDPGLGLRLIYFSYDVKMKEKGDIPEGYSVSREKKERFSLILESASTNQTSMYLCASSFRKPGNTIYFGEGSWLTVV.

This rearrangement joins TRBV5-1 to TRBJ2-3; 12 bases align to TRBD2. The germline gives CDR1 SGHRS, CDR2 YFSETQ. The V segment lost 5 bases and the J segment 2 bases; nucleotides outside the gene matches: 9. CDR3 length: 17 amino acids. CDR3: CASSSSPSGGVTDTQYF. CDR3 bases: TGCGCCAGCAGTTCCTCCCCTAGCGGGGGGGTCACAGATACGCAGTATTTT.

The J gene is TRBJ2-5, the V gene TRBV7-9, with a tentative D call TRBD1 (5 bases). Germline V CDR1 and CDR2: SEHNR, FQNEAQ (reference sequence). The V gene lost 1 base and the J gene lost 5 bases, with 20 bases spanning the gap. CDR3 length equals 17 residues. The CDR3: CASSLGTGSPGWETQYF. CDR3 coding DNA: TGTGCCAGCAGCTTAGGAACCGGGTCCCCAGGGTGGGAGACCCAGTACTTC. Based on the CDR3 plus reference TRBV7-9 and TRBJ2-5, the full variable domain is DTGVSQNPRHKITKRGQNVTFRCDPISEHNRLYWYRQTLGQGPEFLTYFQNEAQLEKSRLLSDRFSAERPKGSFSTLEIQRTEQGDSAMYLCASSLGTGSPGWETQYFGPGTRLLVL.

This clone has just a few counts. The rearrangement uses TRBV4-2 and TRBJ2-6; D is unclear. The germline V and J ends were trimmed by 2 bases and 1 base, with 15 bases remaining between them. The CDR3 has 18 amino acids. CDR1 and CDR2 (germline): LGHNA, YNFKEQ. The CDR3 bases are TGTGCCAGCAGCCAACGGACGCCCTTATTGTCTGGGGCCAACGTCCTGACTTTC. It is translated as CASSQRTPLLSGANVLTF.

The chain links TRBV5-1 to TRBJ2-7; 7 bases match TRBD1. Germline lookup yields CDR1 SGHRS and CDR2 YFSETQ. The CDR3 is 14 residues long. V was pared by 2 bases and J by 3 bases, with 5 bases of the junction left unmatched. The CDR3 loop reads CASSLYPGGYEQYF. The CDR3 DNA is TGCGCCAGCAGCTTATATCCAGGGGGCTACGAGCAGTACTTC.

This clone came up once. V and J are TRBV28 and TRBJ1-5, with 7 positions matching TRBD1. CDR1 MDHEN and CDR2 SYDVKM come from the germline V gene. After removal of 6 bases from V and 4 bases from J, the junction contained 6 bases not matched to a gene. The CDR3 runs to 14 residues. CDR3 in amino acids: CASREGQPNQPQHF. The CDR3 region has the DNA TGTGCCAGCAGGGAGGGACAGCCGAATCAGCCCCAGCATTTT.

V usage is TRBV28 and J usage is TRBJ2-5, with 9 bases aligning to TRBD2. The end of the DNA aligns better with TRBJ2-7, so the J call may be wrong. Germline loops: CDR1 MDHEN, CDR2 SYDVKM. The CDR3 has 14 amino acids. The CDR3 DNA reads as TGTGCCAGCGCGTTAGCGGGGGCCTCCTACGAGCAGTACTTC. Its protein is CASALAGASYEQYF.

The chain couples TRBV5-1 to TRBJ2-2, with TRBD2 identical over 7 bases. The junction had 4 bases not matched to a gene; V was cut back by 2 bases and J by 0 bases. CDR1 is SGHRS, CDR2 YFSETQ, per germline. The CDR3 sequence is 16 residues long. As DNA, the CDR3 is TGCGCCAGCAGCTTTCTTCTAGCGGCGAACACCGGGGAGCTGTTTTTT. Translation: CASSFLLAANTGELFF.

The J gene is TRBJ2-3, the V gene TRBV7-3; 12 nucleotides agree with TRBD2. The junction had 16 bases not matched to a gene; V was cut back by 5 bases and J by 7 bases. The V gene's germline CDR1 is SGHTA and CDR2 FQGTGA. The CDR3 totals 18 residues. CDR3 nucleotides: TGTGCCAGCAGCCGCCTCGGGCCGACTAGCGGGGGAATTCATACGCAGTATTTT. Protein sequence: CASSRLGPTSGGIHTQYF.

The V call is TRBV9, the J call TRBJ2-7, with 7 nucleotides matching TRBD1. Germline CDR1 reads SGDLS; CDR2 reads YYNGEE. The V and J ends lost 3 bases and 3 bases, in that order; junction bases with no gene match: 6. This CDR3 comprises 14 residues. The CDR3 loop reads CASSATGAGYEQYF. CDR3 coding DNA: TGTGCCAGCAGCGCCACAGGGGCGGGCTACGAGCAGTACTTC.

The CDR3 region is CASSLASGDQPQHF. DNA of the CDR3: TGCGCCAGCAGCTTGGCGTCAGGGGACCAGCCCCAGCATTTT. This chain joins TRBV5-1 and TRBJ1-5; possibly TRBD1 for D (6 bases). Germline loops: CDR1 SGHRS, CDR2 YFSETQ. V was cut by 0 bases and J by 7 bases, with 11 bases left in between. The CDR3 covers 14 residues.

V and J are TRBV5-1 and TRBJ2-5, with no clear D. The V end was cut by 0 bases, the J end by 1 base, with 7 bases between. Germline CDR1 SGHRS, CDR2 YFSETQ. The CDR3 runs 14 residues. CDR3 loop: CASSLDLAQETQYF. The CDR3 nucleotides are TGCGCCAGCAGCTTGGACCTCGCCCAAGAGACCCAGTACTTC.

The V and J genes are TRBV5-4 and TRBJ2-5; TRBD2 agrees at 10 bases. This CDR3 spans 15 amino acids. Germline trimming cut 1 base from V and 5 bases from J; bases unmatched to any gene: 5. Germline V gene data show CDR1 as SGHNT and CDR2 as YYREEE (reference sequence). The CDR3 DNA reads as TGTGCCAGCAGCTTGTTAGCGGGGGGTTATGAGACCCAGTACTTC. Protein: CASSLLAGGYETQYF.

CDR3 in amino acids: CASSDGRGREQYF. CDR3 nucleotides: TGTGCCAGCAGTGACGGCCGGGGCCGCGAGCAGTACTTC. The J gene is TRBJ2-7, the V gene TRBV6-6, with D tentatively TRBD1 or TRBD2 (5 bases each). The CDR3 runs 13 residues. Looked up from germline, CDR1 is MNHNY and CDR2 is SVGAGI (reference sequence). V lost 5 bases and J lost 6, with 14 bases in between.

CDR3 protein: CASSLGGTAKLNTEAFF. In nucleotides, the CDR3 is TGTGCCAGCAGCTTGGGGGGGACAGCCAAACTGAACACTGAAGCTTTCTTT. The V gene is TRBV5-5, the J gene TRBJ1-1; 7 bases are a match to TRBD1. Trimming took 0 bases from V and 0 from J; bases not matched to a gene: 8. In germline, CDR1 is SGHKS, CDR2 YYEKEE (reference sequence). This CDR3 spans 17 amino acids.

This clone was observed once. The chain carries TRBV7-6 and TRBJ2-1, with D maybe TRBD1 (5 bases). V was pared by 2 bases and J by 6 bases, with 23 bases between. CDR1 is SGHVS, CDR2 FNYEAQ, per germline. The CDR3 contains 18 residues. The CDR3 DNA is TGTGCCAGCAGCTTACCCCTCGTGGGGCAGGGAACCCCCAATGAGCAGTTCTTC. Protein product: CASSLPLVGQGTPNEQFF.

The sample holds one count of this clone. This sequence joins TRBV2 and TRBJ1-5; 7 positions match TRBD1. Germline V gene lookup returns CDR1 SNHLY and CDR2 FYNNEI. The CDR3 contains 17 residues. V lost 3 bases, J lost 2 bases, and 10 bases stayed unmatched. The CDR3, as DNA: TGTGCCAGCAGTGATGGCCAGGAGGGGGCAGGCAATCAGCCCCAGCATTTT. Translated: CASSDGQEGAGNQPQHF.

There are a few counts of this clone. CDR3 DNA: TGTGCCAGCAGTTACCGACAGGGGCCCGAGCAGTACTTC. Protein: CASSYRQGPEQYF. The chain uses TRBV6-5 and TRBJ2-7; 8 nucleotides match TRBD1. Germline V gene sequence: CDR1 MNHEY, CDR2 SVGAGI. J lost 6 bases, V lost 2 bases, and 3 bases had no gene match. This CDR3 contains 13 residues.

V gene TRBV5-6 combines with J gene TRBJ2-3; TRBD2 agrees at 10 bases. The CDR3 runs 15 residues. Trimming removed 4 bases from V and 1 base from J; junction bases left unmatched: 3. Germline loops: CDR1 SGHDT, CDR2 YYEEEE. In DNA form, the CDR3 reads TGTGCCAGCAGCCTCACTAGCGGGGGCACAGATACGCAGTATTTT. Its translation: CASSLTSGGTDTQYF.

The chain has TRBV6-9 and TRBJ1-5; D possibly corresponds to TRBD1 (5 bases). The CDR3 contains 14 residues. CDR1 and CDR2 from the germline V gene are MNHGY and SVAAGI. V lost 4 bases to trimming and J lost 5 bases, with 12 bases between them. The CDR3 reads CASSFRGEHQPQHF. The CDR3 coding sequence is TGTGCCAGCAGTTTTAGGGGAGAGCATCAGCCCCAGCATTTT.

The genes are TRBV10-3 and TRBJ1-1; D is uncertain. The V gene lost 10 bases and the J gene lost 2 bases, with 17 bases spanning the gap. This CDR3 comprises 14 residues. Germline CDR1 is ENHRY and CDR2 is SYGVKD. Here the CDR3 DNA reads TGTGCCACCACCCGGCAGGCCCGAAACACTGAAGCTTTCTTT. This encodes CATTRQARNTEAFF.

The CDR3 spells CASSNEGGGYGYTF. The CDR3 nucleotides read TGTGCCAGCAGCAACGAAGGCGGGGGCTATGGCTACACCTTC. J is TRBJ1-2 and V is TRBV21-1. TRBV21-1 is given as a pseudogene. There are 14 residues in the CDR3.

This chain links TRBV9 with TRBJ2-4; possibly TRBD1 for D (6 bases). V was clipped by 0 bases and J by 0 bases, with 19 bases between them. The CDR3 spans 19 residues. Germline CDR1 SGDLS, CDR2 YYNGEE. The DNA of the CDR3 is TGTGCCAGCAGCGTAGTCTCCCGAACAGGGAACCGAGCCAAAAACATTCAGTACTTC. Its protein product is CASSVVSRTGNRAKNIQYF.

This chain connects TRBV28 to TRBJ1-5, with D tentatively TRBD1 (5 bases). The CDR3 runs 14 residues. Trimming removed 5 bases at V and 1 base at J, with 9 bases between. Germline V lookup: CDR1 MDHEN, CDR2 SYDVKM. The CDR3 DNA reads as TGTGCCAGCAGTGGGGGAGGGAGCAATCAGCCCCAGCATTTT. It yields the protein CASSGGGSNQPQHF.

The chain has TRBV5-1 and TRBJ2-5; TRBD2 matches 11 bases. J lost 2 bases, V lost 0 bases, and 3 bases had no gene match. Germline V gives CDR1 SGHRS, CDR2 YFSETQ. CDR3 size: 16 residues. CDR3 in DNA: TGCGCCAGCAGCTTGGCGTTAGCGGGGGGGCAAGAGACCCAGTACTTC. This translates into CASSLALAGGQETQYF. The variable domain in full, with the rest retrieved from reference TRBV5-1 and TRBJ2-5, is KAGVTQTPRYLIKTRGQQVTLSCSPISGHRSVSWYQQTPGQGLQFLFEYFSETQRNKGNFPGRFSGRQFSNSRSEMNVSTLELGDSALYLCASSLALAGGQETQYFGPGTRLLVL.

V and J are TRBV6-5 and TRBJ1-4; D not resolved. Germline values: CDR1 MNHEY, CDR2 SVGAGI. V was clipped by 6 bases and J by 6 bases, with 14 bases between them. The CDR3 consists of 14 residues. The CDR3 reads CASRNQDGHEKLFF. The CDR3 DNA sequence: TGTGCCAGCAGGAACCAGGACGGACATGAAAAACTGTTTTTT.

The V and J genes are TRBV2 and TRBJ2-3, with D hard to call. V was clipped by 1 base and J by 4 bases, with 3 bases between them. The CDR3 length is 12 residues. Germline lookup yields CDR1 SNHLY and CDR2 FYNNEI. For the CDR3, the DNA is TGTGCCAGCAGTGAAGTCCCAGATACGCAGTATTTT. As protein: CASSEVPDTQYF.